This paragraph covers one TCR beta chain sequence. The antigen is unknown. The data derive from a study of graft-versus-host responses after intestinal transplantation. At the level of the study: Recipients were given multivisceral, liver-intestinal, or isolated intestinal transplants. All of the recipients had induction that used anti-thymocyte globulin, then tacrolimus and steroids for 2 to 3 years. Study-wide results and caveats: Allograft graft-versus-host to host-versus-graft clonal ratios ran high in patients with graft-donor T cell macrochimerism. GvH clones detected in recipient marrow included some appearing first in ileum or blood.

Graft tissue was processed to release intraepithelial and lamina propria lymphocytes. In germline, CDR1 is SEHNR, CDR2 FQNEAQ (reference sequence). V shed 1 base and J 5 bases; nucleotides not matched to a gene: 7. The length of the CDR3 is 17 residues. Assay: immunoSEQ multiplex PCR; the TCRdb copy retains only in-frame clones and omits some. Here the sample spans more than 13,000 clones, roughly 68% being singletons. The TCR was taken from a human patient who received an intestinal transplant, so some T cells may come from the graft donor. Sequencing used ileum tissue, obtained approximately 690 days after intestinal transplantation. V gene TRBV7-9 combines with J gene TRBJ2-5, with 13 bases that match TRBD2. CDR3 amino acids: CASSLEGLAGLAETQYF. The CDR3 DNA follows: TGTGCCAGCAGCTTAGAGGGACTAGCGGGGTTGGCTGAGACCCAGTACTTC.